This T cell receptor beta chain was retrieved from a study of blood T cell repertoires in COVID-19. About the study: The United States, Italy and Spain were the sources of the acute and convalescent COVID-19 samples.

Data came from immunoSEQ multiplex PCR; TCRdb stores just in-frame clones and leaves some out. The sample has more than 95,000 clones, approximately 90% seen once. This clone was observed many times. The germline gives CDR1 SEHNR, CDR2 FQNEAQ (reference sequence). The germline V and J ends were trimmed by 2 bases and 9 bases, with 7 bases remaining between them. This CDR3 contains 11 residues. This TCR came from a human donor in a cohort sampled during active COVID-19. The rearrangement joins TRBV7-9 to TRBJ2-5; maybe TRBD1 (5 bases). Sequenced material: peripheral blood. The CDR3 region is CASSLQGSQYF. The CDR3 bases are TGTGCCAGCAGCTTACAGGGCTCCCAGTACTTC.